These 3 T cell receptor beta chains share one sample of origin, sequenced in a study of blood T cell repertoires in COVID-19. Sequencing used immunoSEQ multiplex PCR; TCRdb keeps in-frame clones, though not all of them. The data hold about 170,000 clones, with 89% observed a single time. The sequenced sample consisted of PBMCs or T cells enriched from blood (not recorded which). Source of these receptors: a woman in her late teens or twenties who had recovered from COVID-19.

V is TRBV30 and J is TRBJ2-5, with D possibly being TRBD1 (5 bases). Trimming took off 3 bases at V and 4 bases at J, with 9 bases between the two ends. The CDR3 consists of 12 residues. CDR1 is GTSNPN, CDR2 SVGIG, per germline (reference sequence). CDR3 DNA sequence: TGTGCCTGGAGACCAGGGCGAGAGACCCAGTACTTC. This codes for CAWRPGRETQYF.

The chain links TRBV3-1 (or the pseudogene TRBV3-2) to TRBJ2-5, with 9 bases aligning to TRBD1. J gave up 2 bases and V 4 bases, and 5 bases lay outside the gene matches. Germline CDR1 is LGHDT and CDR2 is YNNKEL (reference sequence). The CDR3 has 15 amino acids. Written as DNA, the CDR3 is TGTGCCAGCAGCCGGGACAGGGAAGGACAAGAGACCCAGTACTTC. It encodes CASSRDREGQETQYF.

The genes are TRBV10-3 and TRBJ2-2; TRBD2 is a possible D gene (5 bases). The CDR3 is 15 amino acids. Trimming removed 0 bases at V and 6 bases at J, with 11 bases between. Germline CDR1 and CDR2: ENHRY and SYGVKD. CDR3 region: CAISESRGKAGELFF. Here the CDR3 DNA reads TGTGCCATCAGTGAGTCAAGAGGGAAAGCCGGGGAGCTGTTTTTT.